Below, 18 T cell receptor beta chains from the same sample are listed, as sequenced in a study of identifying expanded T cells in peripheral blood. TCRdb's copy holds only in-frame clones and misses some; the assay was immunoSEQ multiplex PCR. The sample consists of fewer than 60,000 clones, approximately 79% of them appearing once. The sample was blood. All receptors come from a person aged 18-70 years in good health.

This sequence joins TRBV29-1 and TRBJ2-7; 13 bases match TRBD2. CDR3 length: 17 amino acids. The trim removed 2 bases at V and 4 bases at J, leaving 11 bases unmatched. Germline V gene lookup returns CDR1 SQVTM and CDR2 ANQGSEA. For the CDR3, the DNA is TGCAGCGTTGAAATAGGGCTTGGACTAGCGGGAGTATACGAGCAGTACTTC. Protein: CSVEIGLGLAGVYEQYF.

The chain employs TRBV18 and TRBJ1-2, with 8 bases matching TRBD1. The germline gives CDR1 KGHSH, CDR2 LQKENI. CDR3 size: 13 residues. V gave up 6 bases and J gave up 4 bases; unmatched junction bases: 4. The CDR3 region has the DNA TGTGCCAGCTCCCTTGGGACAGGCTATGGCTACACCTTC. Encoded protein: CASSLGTGYGYTF. The full variable domain, rest sourced from reference TRBV18 and TRBJ1-2, is NAGVMQNPRHLVRRRGQEARLRCSPMKGHSHVYWYRQLPEEGLKFMVYLQKENIIDESGMPKERFSAEFPKEGPSILRIQQVVRGDSAAYFCASSLGTGYGYTFGSGTRLTVV.

The chain is built from TRBV5-6 and TRBJ2-1; 13 bases match TRBD2. From germline, CDR1 is SGHDT and CDR2 YYEEEE. V lost 8 bases, J lost 14 bases, and 28 bases stayed unmatched. CDR3 length: 19 amino acids. The CDR3 loop reads CASTLSGLAGAKSLLGKFF. The CDR3 bases are TGTGCCAGTACCCTATCCGGACTAGCGGGGGCCAAGTCACTCCTCGGCAAGTTCTTC.

This clone was seen a few times. The V and J genes are TRBV5-1 and TRBJ1-3; a possible D gene is TRBD1 (6 bases). CDR1 and CDR2 from the germline V gene are SGHRS and YFSETQ. Trimming took 0 bases from V and 0 from J, leaving 13 bases between them. The CDR3 consists of 17 residues. CDR3 DNA sequence: TGCGCCAGCAGCTTGGGGCCGGGGGCCGACTCTGGAAACACCATATATTTT. As protein: CASSLGPGADSGNTIYF.

The chain combines TRBV10-1 with TRBJ2-1; a possible D gene is TRBD1 (5 bases). Germline V lookup: CDR1 WNHNN, CDR2 SYGVQD (reference sequence). With 0 bases removed from V and 2 bases from J, the gap between germline ends came to 8 bases. This CDR3 has 15 residues. CDR3 DNA sequence: TGCGCCAGCAGTGAGTCTAAGGGGACCTACAATGAGCAGTTCTTC. This sequence encodes CASSESKGTYNEQFF.

The rearrangement uses TRBV18 and TRBJ2-5; D is undetermined. Germline values: CDR1 KGHSH, CDR2 LQKENI. The CDR3 is 12 amino acids. Trimming took off 2 bases at V and 3 bases at J, with 4 bases between the two ends. CDR3 nucleotide sequence: TGTGCCAGCTCACCAGGGAAAGAGACCCAGTACTTC. Protein: CASSPGKETQYF. Full variable domain (missing parts from reference TRBV18 and TRBJ2-5): NAGVMQNPRHLVRRRGQEARLRCSPMKGHSHVYWYRQLPEEGLKFMVYLQKENIIDESGMPKERFSAEFPKEGPSILRIQQVVRGDSAAYFCASSPGKETQYFGPGTRLLVL.

The rearrangement joins TRBV7-2 to TRBJ2-7, with TRBD2 matching 7 bases. Germline CDR1 and CDR2: SGHTA and FQGNSA. CDR3 length: 14 amino acids. V shed 2 bases, J shed 5 bases, and the junction held 6 bases outside the gene matches. CDR3 nucleotides: TGTGCCAGCAGCTTAATAGCGGGTTCCCACGAGCAGTACTTC. Encoded protein: CASSLIAGSHEQYF.

This chain uses TRBV11-3 with TRBJ2-3, with a weak D call TRBD1 (6 bases). V lost 6 bases and J 1 base, leaving 11 bases between the germline ends. Germline V lookup: CDR1 SGHNT, CDR2 YENEEA. The CDR3 runs to 14 residues. The CDR3 reads CASSKGVGTDTQYF. In DNA, the CDR3 is TGTGCCAGCAGTAAGGGGGTGGGCACAGATACGCAGTATTTT.

The chain carries TRBV11-3 and TRBJ2-1; a possible D gene is TRBD1 (5 bases). Trimming removed 6 bases from V and 0 bases from J, with 12 bases in between. CDR1 is SGHNT, CDR2 YENEEA, per germline. CDR3 length: 15 amino acids. The DNA for the CDR3 is TGTGCCAGCAGTAGCAGGGATAACTCCTACAATGAGCAGTTCTTC. It is translated as CASSSRDNSYNEQFF.

The chain is built from TRBV7-6 and TRBJ2-3; D is uncertain. The CDR3 is made up of 15 amino acids. Trimming pared 1 base from V and 2 bases from J, leaving 10 bases between. In germline, CDR1 is SGHVS, CDR2 FNYEAQ. CDR3 sequence: CASSLGVGNTDTQYF. CDR3 DNA: TGTGCCAGCAGCTTAGGGGTGGGAAACACAGATACGCAGTATTTT. Based on the CDR3 plus reference TRBV7-6 and TRBJ2-3, the full variable domain is GAGVSQSPRYKVTKRGQDVALRCDPISGHVSLYWYRQALGQGPEFLTYFNYEAQQDKSGLPNDRFSAERPEGSISTLTIQRTEQRDSAMYRCASSLGVGNTDTQYFGPGTRLTVL.

The CDR3 sequence is CAWRGLPGTDTQYF. CDR3 DNA sequence: TGTGCCTGGAGAGGTTTGCCCGGCACAGATACGCAGTATTTT. The V call is TRBV30, the J call TRBJ2-3; D ambiguous. The germline gives CDR1 GTSNPN, CDR2 SVGIG (reference sequence). The germline V and J ends were trimmed by 3 bases and 1 base, with 11 bases remaining between them. The CDR3 covers 14 residues.

The chain carries TRBV11-3 and TRBJ2-6, with no clear D. The CDR3 loop spans 16 amino acids. V gave up 4 bases and J gave up 0 bases, with 10 bases separating them. Per germline, CDR1 SGHNT and CDR2 YENEEA. CDR3 DNA: TGTGCCAGCAGCTCCCGCACCCGCTCTGGGGCCAACGTCCTGACTTTC. This codes for CASSSRTRSGANVLTF.

The genes are TRBV30 and TRBJ2-7; possibly TRBD1 or TRBD2 for D (5 bases each). CDR3 length: 14 amino acids. V was cut by 2 bases and J by 2 bases, with 13 bases left in between. Per germline, CDR1 GTSNPN and CDR2 SVGIG (reference sequence). The CDR3 bases are TGTGCCTGGAGTCGGGGCGAAGGTACCTACGAGCAGTACTTC. This sequence encodes CAWSRGEGTYEQYF.

This chain joins TRBV4-1 and TRBJ1-1, with D possibly TRBD1 on 6 matching bases. The V gene's germline CDR1 is MGHRA and CDR2 YSYEKL. Between the trimmed V and J ends, which lost 6 bases and 2 bases, there was a span of 25 bases. CDR3 length: 18 amino acids. CDR3 nucleotide sequence: TGCGCCAGCAGTCAAATTCAAACGAGGACAGAGGGAAACACTGAAGCTTTCTTT. Translating it yields CASSQIQTRTEGNTEAFF.

The chain uses TRBV5-1 and TRBJ2-1; D might be TRBD1 (7 bases). Germline values: CDR1 SGHRS, CDR2 YFSETQ. The CDR3 covers 15 residues. Between the trimmed V and J ends, which lost 0 bases and 5 bases, there was a span of 12 bases. The CDR3 bases are TGCGCCAGCAGCTTGGTAGGGGGCGGGAACAATGAGCAGTTCTTC. This codes for CASSLVGGGNNEQFF. Variable domain in full (rest from reference TRBV5-1 and TRBJ2-1): KAGVTQTPRYLIKTRGQQVTLSCSPISGHRSVSWYQQTPGQGLQFLFEYFSETQRNKGNFPGRFSGRQFSNSRSEMNVSTLELGDSALYLCASSLVGGGNNEQFFGPGTRLTVL.

The chain combines TRBV4-2 with TRBJ2-6; D call uncertain. Germline V CDR1 and CDR2: LGHNA, YNFKEQ. The V and J ends lost 6 bases and 0 bases respectively, with 6 bases between them. The CDR3 spans 14 residues. The CDR3 reads CASRSDSGANVLTF. The CDR3 DNA sequence: TGTGCCAGCAGATCAGACTCTGGGGCCAACGTCCTGACTTTC.

This clone occurred a few times. The chain combines TRBV6-5 with TRBJ2-2; TRBD1 agrees at 7 bases. The CDR3 totals 15 residues. Unmatched junction bases numbered 4, after V lost 6 bases and J lost 0 bases. In germline, CDR1 is MNHEY, CDR2 SVGAGI. The CDR3 here is CASRTGPSNTGELFF. The DNA for the CDR3 is TGTGCCAGCAGGACAGGGCCTTCGAACACCGGGGAGCTGTTTTTT.

The V call is TRBV6-5, the J call TRBJ1-3; no clear D. This CDR3 spans 15 amino acids. The germline CDR1 and CDR2 sequences are MNHEY and SVGAGI. V was cut by 4 bases and J by 0 bases, with 10 bases left in between. The CDR3 region has the DNA TGTGCCAGCAGTTTTATCGCCCTCTCTGGAAACACCATATATTTT. This codes for CASSFIALSGNTIYF.